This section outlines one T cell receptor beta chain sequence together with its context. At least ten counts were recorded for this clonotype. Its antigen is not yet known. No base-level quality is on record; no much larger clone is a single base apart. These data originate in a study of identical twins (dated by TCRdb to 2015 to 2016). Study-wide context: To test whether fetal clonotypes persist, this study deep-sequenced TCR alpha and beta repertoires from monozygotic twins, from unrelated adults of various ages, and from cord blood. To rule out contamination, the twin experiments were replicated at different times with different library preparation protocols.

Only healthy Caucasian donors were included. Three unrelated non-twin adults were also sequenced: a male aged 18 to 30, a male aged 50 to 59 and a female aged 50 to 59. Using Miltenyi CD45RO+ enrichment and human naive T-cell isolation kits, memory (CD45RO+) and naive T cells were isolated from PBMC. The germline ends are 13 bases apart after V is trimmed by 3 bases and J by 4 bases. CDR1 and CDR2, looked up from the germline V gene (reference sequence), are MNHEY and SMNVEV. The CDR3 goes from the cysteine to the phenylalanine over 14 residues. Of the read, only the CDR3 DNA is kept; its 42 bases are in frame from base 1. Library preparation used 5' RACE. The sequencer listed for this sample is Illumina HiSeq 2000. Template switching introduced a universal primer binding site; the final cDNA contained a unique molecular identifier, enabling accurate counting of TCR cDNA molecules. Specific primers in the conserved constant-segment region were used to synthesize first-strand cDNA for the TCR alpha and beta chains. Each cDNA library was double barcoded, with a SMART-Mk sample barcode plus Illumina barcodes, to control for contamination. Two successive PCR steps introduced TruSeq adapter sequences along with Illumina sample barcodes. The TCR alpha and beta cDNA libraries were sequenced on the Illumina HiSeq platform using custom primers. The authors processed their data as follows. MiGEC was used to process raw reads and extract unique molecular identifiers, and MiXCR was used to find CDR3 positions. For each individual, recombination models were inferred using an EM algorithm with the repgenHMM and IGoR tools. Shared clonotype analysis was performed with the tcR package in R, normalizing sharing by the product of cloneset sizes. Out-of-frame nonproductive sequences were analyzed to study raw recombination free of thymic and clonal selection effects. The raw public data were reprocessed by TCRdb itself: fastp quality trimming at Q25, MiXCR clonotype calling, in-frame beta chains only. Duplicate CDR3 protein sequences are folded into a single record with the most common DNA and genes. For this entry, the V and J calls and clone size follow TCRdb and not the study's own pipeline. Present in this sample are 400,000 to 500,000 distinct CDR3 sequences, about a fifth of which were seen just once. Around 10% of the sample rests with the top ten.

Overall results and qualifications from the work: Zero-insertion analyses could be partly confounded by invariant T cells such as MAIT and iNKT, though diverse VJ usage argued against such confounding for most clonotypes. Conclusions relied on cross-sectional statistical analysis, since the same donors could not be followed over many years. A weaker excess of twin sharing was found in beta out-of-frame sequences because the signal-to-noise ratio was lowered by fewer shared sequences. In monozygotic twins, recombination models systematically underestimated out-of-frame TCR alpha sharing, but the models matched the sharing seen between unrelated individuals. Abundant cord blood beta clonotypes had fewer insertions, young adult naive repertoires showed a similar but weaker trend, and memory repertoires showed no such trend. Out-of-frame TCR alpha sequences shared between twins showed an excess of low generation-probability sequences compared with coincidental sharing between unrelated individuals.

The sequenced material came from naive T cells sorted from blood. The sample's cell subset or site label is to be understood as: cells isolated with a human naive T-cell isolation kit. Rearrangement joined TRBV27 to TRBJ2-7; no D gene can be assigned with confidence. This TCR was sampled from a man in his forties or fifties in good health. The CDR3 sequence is CASSFLGQAYEQYF. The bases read TGTGCCAGCAGTTTCCTCGGGCAGGCGTACGAGCAGTACTTC.